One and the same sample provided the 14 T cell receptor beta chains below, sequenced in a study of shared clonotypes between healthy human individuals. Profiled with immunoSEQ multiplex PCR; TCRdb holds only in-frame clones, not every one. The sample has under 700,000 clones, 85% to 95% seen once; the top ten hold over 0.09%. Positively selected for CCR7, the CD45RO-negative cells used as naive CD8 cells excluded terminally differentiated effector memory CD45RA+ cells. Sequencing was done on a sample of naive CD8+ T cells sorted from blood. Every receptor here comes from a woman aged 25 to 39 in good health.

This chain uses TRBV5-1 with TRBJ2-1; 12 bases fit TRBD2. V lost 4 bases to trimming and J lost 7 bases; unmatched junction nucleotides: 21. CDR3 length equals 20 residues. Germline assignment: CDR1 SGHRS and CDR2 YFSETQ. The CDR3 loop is CASSKGVKATSGRLRNEQFF. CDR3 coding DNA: TGCGCCAGCAGCAAGGGAGTTAAGGCGACTAGCGGGAGACTTCGGAATGAGCAGTTCTTC.

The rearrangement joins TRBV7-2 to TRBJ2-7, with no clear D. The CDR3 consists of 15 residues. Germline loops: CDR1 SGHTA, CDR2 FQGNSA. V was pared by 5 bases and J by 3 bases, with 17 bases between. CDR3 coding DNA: TGTGCCAGCAGCATAATAGACTCGAAAAACTACGAGCAGTACTTC. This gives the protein CASSIIDSKNYEQYF.

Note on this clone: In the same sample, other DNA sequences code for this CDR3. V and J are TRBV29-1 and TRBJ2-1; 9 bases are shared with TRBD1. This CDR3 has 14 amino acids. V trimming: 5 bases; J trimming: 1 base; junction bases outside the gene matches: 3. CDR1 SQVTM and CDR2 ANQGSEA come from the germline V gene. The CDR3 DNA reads TGCAGCGTTACCGGGACAGGGTCCTACAATGAGCAGTTCTTC. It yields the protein CSVTGTGSYNEQFF.

CDR3 in amino acids: CAKSETSPYNEQFF. As DNA, the CDR3 is TGTGCCAAAAGTGAGACTTCTCCCTACAATGAGCAGTTCTTC. The chain employs TRBV2 and TRBJ2-1; D is undetermined. This CDR3 comprises 14 residues. Germline CDR1 and CDR2: SNHLY and FYNNEI. V gave up 10 bases and J gave up 2 bases, with 15 bases separating them.

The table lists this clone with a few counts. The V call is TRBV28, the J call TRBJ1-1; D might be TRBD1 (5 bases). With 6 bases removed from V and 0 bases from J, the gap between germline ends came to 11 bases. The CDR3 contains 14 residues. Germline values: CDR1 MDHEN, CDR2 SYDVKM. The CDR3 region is CASRTGYMNTEAFF. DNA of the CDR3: TGTGCCAGCAGAACAGGTTACATGAACACTGAAGCTTTCTTT. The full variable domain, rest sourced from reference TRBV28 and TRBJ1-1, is DVKVTQSSRYLVKRTGEKVFLECVQDMDHENMFWYRQDPGLGLRLIYFSYDVKMKEKGDIPEGYSVSREKKERFSLILESASTNQTSMYLCASRTGYMNTEAFFGQGTRLTVV.

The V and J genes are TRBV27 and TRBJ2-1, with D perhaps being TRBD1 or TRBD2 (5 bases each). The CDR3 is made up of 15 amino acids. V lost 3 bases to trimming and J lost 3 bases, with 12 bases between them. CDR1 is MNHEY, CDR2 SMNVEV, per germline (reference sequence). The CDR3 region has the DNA TGTGCCAGCAGTTTCGGGGCGGGTGTCTACAATGAGCAGTTCTTC. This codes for CASSFGAGVYNEQFF.

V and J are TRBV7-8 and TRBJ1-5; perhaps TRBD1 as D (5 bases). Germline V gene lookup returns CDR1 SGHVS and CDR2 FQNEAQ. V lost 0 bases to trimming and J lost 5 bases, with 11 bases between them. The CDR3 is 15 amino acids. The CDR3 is CASSLAPGKHQPQHF. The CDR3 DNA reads TGTGCCAGCAGCTTAGCGCCAGGGAAACATCAGCCCCAGCATTTT.

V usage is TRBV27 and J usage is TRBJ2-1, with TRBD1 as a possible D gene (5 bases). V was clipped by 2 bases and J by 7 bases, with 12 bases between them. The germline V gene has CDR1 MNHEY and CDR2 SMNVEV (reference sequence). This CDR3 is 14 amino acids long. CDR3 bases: TGTGCCAGCAGTTTAACAGGAACCTTAAATGAGCAGTTCTTC. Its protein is CASSLTGTLNEQFF.

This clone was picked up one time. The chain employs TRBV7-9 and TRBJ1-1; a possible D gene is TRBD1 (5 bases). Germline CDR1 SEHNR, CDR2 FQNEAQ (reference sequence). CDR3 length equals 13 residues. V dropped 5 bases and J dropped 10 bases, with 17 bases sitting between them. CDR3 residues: CASSAGTVGLAFF. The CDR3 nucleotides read TGTGCCAGCAGCGCTGGGACGGTGGGTTTAGCTTTCTTT.

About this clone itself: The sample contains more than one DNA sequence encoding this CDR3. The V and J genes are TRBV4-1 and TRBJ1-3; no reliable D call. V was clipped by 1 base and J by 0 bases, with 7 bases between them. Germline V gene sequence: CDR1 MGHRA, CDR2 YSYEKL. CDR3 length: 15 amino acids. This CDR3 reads CASSQVQISGNTIYF. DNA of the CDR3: TGCGCCAGCAGCCAAGTTCAGATCTCTGGAAACACCATATATTTT.

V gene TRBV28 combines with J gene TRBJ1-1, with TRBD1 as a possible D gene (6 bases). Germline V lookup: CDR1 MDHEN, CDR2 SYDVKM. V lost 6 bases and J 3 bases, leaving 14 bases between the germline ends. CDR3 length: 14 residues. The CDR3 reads CASRGAWGYTEAFF. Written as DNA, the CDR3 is TGTGCCAGCAGGGGGGCCTGGGGTTACACTGAAGCTTTCTTT. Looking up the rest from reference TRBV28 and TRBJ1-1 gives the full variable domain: DVKVTQSSRYLVKRTGEKVFLECVQDMDHENMFWYRQDPGLGLRLIYFSYDVKMKEKGDIPEGYSVSREKKERFSLILESASTNQTSMYLCASRGAWGYTEAFFGQGTRLTVV.

The CDR3 bases are TGTGCCAGCAGCGGGACTAGCGGAGTAAGCACAGATACGCAGTATTTT. Its protein is CASSGTSGVSTDTQYF. The chain uses TRBV2 and TRBJ2-3, with 11 bases lining up with TRBD2. Germline V gives CDR1 SNHLY, CDR2 FYNNEI. This CDR3 contains 16 residues. V was pared by 6 bases and J by 0 bases, with 5 bases of the junction left unmatched.

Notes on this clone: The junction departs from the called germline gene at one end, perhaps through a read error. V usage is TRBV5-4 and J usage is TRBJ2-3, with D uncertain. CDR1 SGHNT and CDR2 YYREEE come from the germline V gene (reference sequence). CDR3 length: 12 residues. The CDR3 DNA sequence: TGTGCCAGCAGCTACCGGGCCGCCTTTTGGGATTTT. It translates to CASSYRAAFWDF.

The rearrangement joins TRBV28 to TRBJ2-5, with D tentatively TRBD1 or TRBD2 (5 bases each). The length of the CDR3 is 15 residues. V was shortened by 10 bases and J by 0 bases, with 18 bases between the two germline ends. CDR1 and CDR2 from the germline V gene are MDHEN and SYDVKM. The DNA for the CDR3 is TGTGCCACCACCCAGGGAGTTACGTACCAAGAGACCCAGTACTTC. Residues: CATTQGVTYQETQYF.